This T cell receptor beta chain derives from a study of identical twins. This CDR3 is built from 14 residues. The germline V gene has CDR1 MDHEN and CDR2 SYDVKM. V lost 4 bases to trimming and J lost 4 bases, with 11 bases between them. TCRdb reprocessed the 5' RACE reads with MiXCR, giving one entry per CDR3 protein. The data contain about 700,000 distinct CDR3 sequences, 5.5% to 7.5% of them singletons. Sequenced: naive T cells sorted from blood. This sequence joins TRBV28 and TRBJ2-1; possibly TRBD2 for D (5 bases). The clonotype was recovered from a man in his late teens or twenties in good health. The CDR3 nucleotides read TGTGCCAGCAGTTCCCAGGAGGCTTACAATGAGCAGTTCTTC. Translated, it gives CASSSQEAYNEQFF.